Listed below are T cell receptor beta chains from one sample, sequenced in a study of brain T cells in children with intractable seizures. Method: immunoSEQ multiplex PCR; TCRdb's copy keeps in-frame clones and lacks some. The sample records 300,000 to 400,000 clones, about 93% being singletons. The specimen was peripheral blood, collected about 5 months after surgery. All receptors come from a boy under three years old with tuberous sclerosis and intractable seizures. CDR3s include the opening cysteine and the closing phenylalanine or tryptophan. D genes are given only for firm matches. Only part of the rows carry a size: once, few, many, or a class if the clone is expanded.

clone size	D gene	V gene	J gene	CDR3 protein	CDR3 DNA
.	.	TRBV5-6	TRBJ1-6	CASSLSMLGHSPLHF	TGTGCCAGCAGCTTGTCTATGCTGGGGCATTCACCCCTCCACTTT
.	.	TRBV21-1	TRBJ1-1	CASSPGQGSQINTEAFF	TGTGCCAGCAGCCCGGGACAGGGCTCCCAAATAAACACTGAAGCTTTCTTT
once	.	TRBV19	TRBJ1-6	CASSIVEDNSPLHF	TGTGCCAGTAGTATAGTTGAAGATAATTCACCCCTCCACTTT
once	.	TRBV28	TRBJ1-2	CASSSPPQGREGYTF	TGTGCCAGCAGTTCCCCCCCCCAGGGGCGTGAGGGCTACACCTTC
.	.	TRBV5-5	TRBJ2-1	CASSLSGDFYNEQFF	TGTGCCAGCAGTCTCTCGGGGGACTTCTACAATGAGCAGTTCTTC
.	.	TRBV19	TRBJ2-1	CASSIDSSGVYNEQFF	TGTGCCAGTAGTATAGATTCGTCGGGGGTCTACAATGAGCAGTTCTTC
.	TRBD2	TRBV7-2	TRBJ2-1	CASSPLRLAGYNEQFF	TGTGCCAGCAGCCCCTTGAGGCTAGCGGGCTACAATGAGCAGTTCTTC
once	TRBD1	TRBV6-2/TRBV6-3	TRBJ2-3	CASSQWDRASTDTQYF	TGTGCCAGCAGCCAATGGGACAGGGCTAGCACAGATACGCAGTATTTT
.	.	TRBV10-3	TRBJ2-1	CAISSAAEQFF	TGTGCCATCAGCTCAGCGGCTGAGCAGTTCTTC
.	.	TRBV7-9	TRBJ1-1	CASSLVGMNTEAFF	TGTGCCAGCAGCTTAGTAGGGATGAACACTGAAGCTTTCTTT
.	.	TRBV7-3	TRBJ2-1	CASSLRPYYNEQFF	TGTGCCAGCAGCTTAAGACCCTACTACAATGAGCAGTTCTTC
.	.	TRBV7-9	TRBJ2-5	CASSYPGGVQETQYF	TGTGCCAGCAGTTACCCTGGCGGGGTGCAAGAGACCCAGTACTTC
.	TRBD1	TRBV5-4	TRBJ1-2	CASSPRDRMTYGYTF	TGTGCCAGCAGCCCCAGGGACAGGATGACCTATGGCTACACCTTC
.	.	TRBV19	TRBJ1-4	CASSIARGAREKLFF	TGTGCCAGTAGTATAGCCCGGGGGGCGAGAGAAAAACTGTTTTTT
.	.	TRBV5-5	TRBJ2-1	CASSYRDMEYNEQFF	TGTGCCAGCAGCTACCGGGACATGGAGTACAATGAGCAGTTCTTC
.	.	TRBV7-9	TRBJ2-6	CASSSLYFSGANVLTF	TGTGCCAGCAGCTCGTTATACTTCTCTGGGGCCAACGTCCTGACTTTC
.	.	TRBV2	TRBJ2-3	CASSGYPRSPLTYPDTQYF	TGTGCCAGCAGCGGATACCCGAGGTCACCGTTGACATACCCAGATACGCAGTATTTT
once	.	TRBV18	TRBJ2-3	CASSPFQSTDTQYF	TGTGCCAGCTCACCATTTCAGAGCACAGATACGCAGTATTTT
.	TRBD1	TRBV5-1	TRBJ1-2	CASSPGTGFYGYTF	TGCGCCAGCAGCCCTGGGACAGGCTTTTATGGCTACACCTTC
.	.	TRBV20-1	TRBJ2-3	CSATDTQYF	TGCAGTGCTACCGATACGCAGTATTTT
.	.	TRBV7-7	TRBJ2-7	CASSLGRTYEQYF	TGTGCTAGCAGCTTAGGGCGGACCTACGAGCAGTACTTC
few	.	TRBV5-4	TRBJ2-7	CASRKDQDRYEQYF	TGTGCCAGCAGAAAGGACCAAGATAGATACGAGCAGTACTTC
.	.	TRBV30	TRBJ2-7	CAWSVTGYEQYF	TGTGCCTGGAGTGTGACCGGCTACGAGCAGTACTTC
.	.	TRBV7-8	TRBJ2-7	CASSPPNPQTYEQYF	TGTGCCAGCAGCCCGCCGAACCCACAGACCTACGAGCAGTACTTC
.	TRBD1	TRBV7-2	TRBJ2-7	CASSLSGTGGYEQYF	TGTGCCAGCAGCCTCTCCGGGACAGGGGGCTACGAGCAGTACTTC
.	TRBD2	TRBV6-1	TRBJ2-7	CASSEGTSGRYEQYF	TGTGCCAGCAGTGAAGGGACTAGCGGGAGATACGAGCAGTACTTC
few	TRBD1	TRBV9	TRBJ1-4	CASSEGTGASNEKLFF	TGTGCCAGCAGCGAGGGGACAGGAGCCTCAAATGAAAAACTGTTTTTT
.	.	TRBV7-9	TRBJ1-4	CASSRGLNEKLFF	TGTGCCAGCAGCCGGGGCCTAAATGAAAAACTGTTTTTT
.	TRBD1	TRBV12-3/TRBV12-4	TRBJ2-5	CASSSGGRETQYF	TGTGCCAGCAGTTCAGGGGGTAGGGAGACCCAGTACTTC
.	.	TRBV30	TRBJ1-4	CAWRPDSWGNEKLFF	TGTGCCTGGAGACCTGACAGTTGGGGGAATGAAAAACTGTTTTTT
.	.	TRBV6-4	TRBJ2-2	CASSDPGGELFF	TGTGCCAGCAGTGACCCGGGCGGGGAGCTGTTTTTT
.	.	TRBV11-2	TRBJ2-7	CASSSQQGSYEQYF	TGTGCCAGCAGCTCCCAACAGGGCTCCTACGAGCAGTACTTC
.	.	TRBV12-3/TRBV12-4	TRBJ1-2	CASSEIGDSGYTF	TGTGCCAGCAGCGAGATAGGGGATTCTGGCTACACCTTC
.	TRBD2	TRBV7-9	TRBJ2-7	CASSLAPSGVRFEQYF	TGTGCCAGCAGCTTAGCCCCTAGCGGGGTTCGCTTCGAGCAGTACTTC
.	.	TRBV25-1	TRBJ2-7	CASGSNYEQYF	TGTGCCAGCGGCAGTAACTACGAGCAGTACTTC
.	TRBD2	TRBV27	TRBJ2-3	CASSLRTPGTRPGDTQYF	TGTGCCAGCAGTCTGCGAACTCCCGGGACTAGACCCGGAGATACGCAGTATTTT
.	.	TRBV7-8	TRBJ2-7	CASSLVGVFYEQYF	TGTGCCAGCAGCTTAGTGGGGGTGTTCTACGAGCAGTACTTC
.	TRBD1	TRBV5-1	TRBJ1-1	CASSEQGGMNTEAFF	TGCGCCAGCAGCGAGCAGGGGGGCATGAACACTGAAGCTTTCTTT
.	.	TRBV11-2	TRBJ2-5	CATLGTTQETQYF	TGTGCCACTCTCGGCACCACGCAAGAGACCCAGTACTTC
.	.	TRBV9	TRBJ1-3	CASKSDGNTIYF	TGTGCCAGCAAATCAGATGGAAACACCATATATTTT
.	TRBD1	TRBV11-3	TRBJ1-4	CASSPTGGNEKLFF	TGTGCCAGCAGCCCGACAGGGGGCAATGAAAAACTGTTTTTT
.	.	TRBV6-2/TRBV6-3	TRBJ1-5	CASSYSGYSNQPQHF	TGTGCCAGCAGTTACTCTGGATATAGCAATCAGCCCCAGCATTTT
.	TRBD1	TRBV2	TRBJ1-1	CASSEALGTGHTEAFF	TGTGCCAGCAGTGAAGCGCTCGGGACAGGGCACACTGAAGCTTTCTTT
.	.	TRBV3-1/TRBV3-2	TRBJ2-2	CASSPGLGELFF	TGTGCCAGCAGCCCGGGACTGGGGGAGCTGTTTTTT
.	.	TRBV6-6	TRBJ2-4	CASSPFDDTKNIQYF	TGTGCCAGCAGTCCATTCGATGATACCAAAAACATTCAGTACTTC
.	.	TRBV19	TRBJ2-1	CASKRGGYEQFF	TGTGCCAGTAAACGGGGCGGCTATGAGCAGTTCTTC